Listed here are 27 T cell receptor beta chains from one sample, sequenced in a study of blood T cell repertoires in COVID-19. Profiled with immunoSEQ multiplex PCR; TCRdb holds only in-frame clones, not every one. The data show about 340,000 clones, with less than 90% seen just once and under 8.5% held by the top ten. Sequencing input: peripheral blood. These receptors originate from an older woman with COVID-19, enrolled during active disease.

This rearrangement joins TRBV6-2 or TRBV6-3 to TRBJ2-5; TRBD1 aligns across 7 bases. V gave up 3 bases and J gave up 5 bases; unmatched junction bases: 18. Germline CDR1 and CDR2: MNHEY and SVGEGT. The CDR3 is made up of 18 amino acids. The CDR3, as DNA: TGTGCCAGCAGTTATAATATCGAGGGGGCGCGCGCAGGGGAGACCCAGTACTTC. Translating it yields CASSYNIEGARAGETQYF.

This chain joins TRBV19 and TRBJ1-1, with 7 bases fitting TRBD1. V lost 11 bases and J lost 3; bases outside the gene matches: 18. The CDR3 spans 16 residues. CDR1 and CDR2 from the germline V gene are LNHDA and SQIVND (reference sequence). CDR3 sequence (DNA): TGTGCCGGAAGTAGACAGGGCTCGGCTACGGACACTGAAGCTTTCTTT. It specifies CAGSRQGSATDTEAFF.

The genes are TRBV5-1 and TRBJ1-3; D unclear. The ends were cut back, 5 bases at V and 1 base at J, with 10 bases in the middle. Germline CDR1 and CDR2: SGHRS and YFSETQ. CDR3 length equals 14 residues. The CDR3: CASRRAGSGNTIYF. DNA for the CDR3: TGCGCCAGCAGACGAGCGGGATCTGGAAACACCATATATTTT.

This chain joins TRBV10-3 and TRBJ2-3, with 10 nucleotides matching TRBD1. Germline V gene lookup returns CDR1 ENHRY and CDR2 SYGVKD. Trimming cost V 5 bases and J 1 base; bases outside gene matches: 3. The length of the CDR3 is 15 residues. CDR3 amino acids: CAISSGTGGTDTQYF. In DNA form, the CDR3 reads TGTGCCATCAGTTCCGGGACAGGGGGCACAGATACGCAGTATTTT.

Only a few counts were recorded for this clone. The chain couples TRBV30 to TRBJ1-3, with D uncertain. The CDR3 extends over 14 amino acids. The V end lost 0 bases, the J end lost 1 base, and 7 bases lay between the germline ends. The germline CDR1 and CDR2 sequences are GTSNPN and SVGIG (reference sequence). Here the CDR3 DNA reads TGTGCCTGGAGTGTCTATGGTTCTGGAAACACCATATATTTT. Its protein is CAWSVYGSGNTIYF.

The CDR3 sequence: CASSPTRGFNTGELFF. The CDR3 nucleotides are TGTGCCAGCTCACCTACAAGGGGATTTAACACCGGGGAGCTGTTTTTT. This chain links TRBV18 with TRBJ2-2, with D possibly TRBD1 on 5 matching bases. V dropped 3 bases and J dropped 2 bases, with 13 bases sitting between them. The germline V gene encodes CDR1 KGHSH and CDR2 LQKENI. CDR3 length equals 16 residues.

The genes are TRBV11-3 and TRBJ1-1, with 8 bases aligning to TRBD1. Unmatched junction bases numbered 6, after V lost 0 bases and J lost 6 bases. The CDR3 sequence is 15 residues long. Germline CDR1 SGHNT, CDR2 YENEEA. CDR3 bases: TGTGCCAGCAGCTTAGATCAGGGGGCTGGAGCTGAAGCTTTCTTT. As protein: CASSLDQGAGAEAFF.

The rearrangement uses TRBV2 and TRBJ1-2, with D tentatively TRBD1 (6 bases). The CDR3 length is 16 residues. Trimming took 2 bases from V and 4 from J, leaving 17 bases between them. Germline V gene data show CDR1 as SNHLY and CDR2 as FYNNEI. CDR3 nucleotide sequence: TGTGCCAGCAGTGAAATCAGTGGGGGCACGGGCTATGGCTACACCTTC. It translates to CASSEISGGTGYGYTF.

J is TRBJ2-7 and V is TRBV30, with a weak D call TRBD1 (6 bases). This CDR3 has 12 amino acids. Germline assignment: CDR1 GTSNPN and CDR2 SVGIG (reference sequence). V lost 5 bases, J lost 3 bases, and 11 bases lay in between. CDR3 sequence reads: CAWSGTIYEQYF. In DNA, the CDR3 is TGTGCCTGGTCCGGGACAATCTACGAGCAGTACTTC.

The J gene is TRBJ2-1, the V gene TRBV9, with 10 positions matching TRBD2. The CDR3 consists of 16 residues. Germline V gene lookup returns CDR1 SGDLS and CDR2 YYNGEE. V dropped 3 bases and J dropped 1; count of bases not matched to a gene: 4. CDR3 protein: CASSALSGGSYNEQFF. In DNA, the CDR3 is TGTGCCAGCAGCGCCCTTAGCGGGGGGTCCTACAATGAGCAGTTCTTC. Full variable domain (remainder filled in from reference TRBV9 and TRBJ2-1): DSGVTQTPKHLITATGQRVTLRCSPRSGDLSVYWYQQSLDQGLQFLIQYYNGEERAKGNILERFSAQQFPDLHSELNLSSLELGDSALYFCASSALSGGSYNEQFFGPGTRLTVL.

V usage is TRBV6-5 and J usage is TRBJ1-1, with D possibly matching TRBD1 (5 bases). The length of the CDR3 is 13 residues. Germline CDR1 reads MNHEY; CDR2 reads SVGAGI. With 8 bases removed from V and 0 bases from J, the gap between germline ends came to 10 bases. CDR3 DNA sequence: TGTGCCAGCCATCAGGGTTTGAACACTGAAGCTTTCTTT. Its translation is CASHQGLNTEAFF.

The rearrangement links TRBV18 to TRBJ2-1, with D perhaps matching TRBD1 (6 bases). Germline CDR1 and CDR2: KGHSH and LQKENI. V was trimmed by 6 bases and J by 3 bases, leaving 15 bases between them. The CDR3 sequence is 15 residues long. In DNA form, the CDR3 reads TGTGCCAGCTCGCTCGGACAGACCTTCTACAATGAGCAGTTCTTC. Its protein is CASSLGQTFYNEQFF.

The chain uses TRBV19 and TRBJ1-3; D unclear. Germline V gene data show CDR1 as LNHDA and CDR2 as SQIVND (reference sequence). The CDR3 is 19 amino acids. Trimming shortened V by 9 bases and J by 0 bases, and 27 bases separated the two germline ends. CDR3: CASYGSLGALYYSGNTIYF. The CDR3 DNA follows: TGTGCCAGCTATGGATCTCTGGGTGCCCTCTACTACTCTGGAAACACCATATATTTT. The complete variable domain, with remaining parts taken from reference TRBV19 and TRBJ1-3, reads DGGITQSPKYLFRKEGQNVTLSCEQNLNHDAMYWYRQDPGQGLRLIYYSQIVNDFQKGDIAEGYSVSREKKESFPLTVTSAQKNPTAFYLCASYGSLGALYYSGNTIYFGEGSWLTVV.

This chain connects TRBV24-1 to TRBJ2-1; 7 positions match TRBD1. Germline assignment: CDR1 KGHDR and CDR2 SFDVKD. This CDR3 contains 12 residues. The ends lost 4 bases at V and 15 bases at J; junction bases unmatched: 8. The CDR3 loop is CATSDTTGVRFF. DNA of the CDR3: TGTGCCACCAGTGACACCACAGGGGTGAGGTTCTTC.

This chain links TRBV5-4 with TRBJ1-2; D unclear. The germline V and J ends were trimmed by 0 bases and 2 bases, with 14 bases remaining between them. The CDR3 is 16 residues long. Germline CDR1 and CDR2: SGHNT and YYREEE (reference sequence). The CDR3 coding sequence is TGTGCCAGCAGCTTGGATTCGAGTTCTCTGAACTATGGCTACACCTTC. Its protein is CASSLDSSSLNYGYTF.

This clone was counted only a few times. The chain joins TRBV7-9 to TRBJ2-7; 8 nucleotides match TRBD1. This CDR3 is built from 13 residues. V lost 4 bases, J lost 9 bases, and 8 bases stayed unmatched. CDR1 and CDR2 from the germline V gene are SEHNR and FQNEAQ (reference sequence). CDR3 sequence reads: CASSWPGQGRQYF. The CDR3 DNA is TGTGCCAGCAGCTGGCCCGGACAGGGCCGGCAGTACTTC.

The CDR3 DNA reads TGTGCCAGCAGCTCTGGACGGGACGGGGAGCTGTTTTTT. Translating it yields CASSSGRDGELFF. V usage is TRBV5-5 and J usage is TRBJ2-2; D might be TRBD2 (5 bases). This CDR3 contains 13 residues. V was cut by 3 bases and J by 7 bases, with 10 bases left in between. Germline lookup yields CDR1 SGHKS and CDR2 YYEKEE (reference sequence).

This clone appeared a single time. The rearrangement uses TRBV19 and TRBJ2-7; D is perhaps TRBD1 (6 bases). V lost 7 bases and J lost 2, with 12 bases in between. The CDR3 extends over 13 amino acids. Germline V gene lookup returns CDR1 LNHDA and CDR2 SQIVND (reference sequence). The CDR3 loop reads CASTGTLAYEQYF. The CDR3 nucleotides are TGTGCCAGTACCGGGACACTCGCCTACGAGCAGTACTTC.

Only one count was recorded for this clone. The chain recombines TRBV19 with TRBJ1-4, with D unresolved. CDR1 is LNHDA and CDR2 is SQIVND in the germline V gene (reference sequence). The germline V and J ends were trimmed by 5 bases and 5 bases, with 12 bases remaining between them. The CDR3 spans 14 residues. CDR3 coding DNA: TGTGCCAGTAGTCCTCCAGGTTTCAATGAAAAACTGTTTTTT. Protein product: CASSPPGFNEKLFF.

The chain links TRBV5-8 to TRBJ1-3; 8 bases align to TRBD1. The CDR3 loop spans 15 amino acids. Germline values: CDR1 SGHTS, CDR2 YDEGEE. The junction had 7 bases not matched to a gene; V was cut back by 4 bases and J by 4 bases. CDR3 protein: CASSPNRQGGNTIYF. The CDR3 nucleotides read TGTGCCAGCAGCCCCAACAGACAGGGGGGAAACACCATATATTTT.

The genes are TRBV7-9 and TRBJ1-1, with D possibly matching TRBD1 (6 bases). This CDR3 has 15 residues. Trimming shortened V by 0 bases and J by 4 bases, and 12 bases separated the two germline ends. Germline CDR1 and CDR2: SEHNR and FQNEAQ (reference sequence). The CDR3 nucleotides are TGTGCCAGCAGCTTAGCGAAAACAGGGTCCACTGAAGCTTTCTTT. Residues: CASSLAKTGSTEAFF.

This sequence joins TRBV30 and TRBJ2-5, with 8 positions matching TRBD1. The V and J ends lost 0 bases and 5 bases, in that order; junction bases with no gene match: 2. Germline V gives CDR1 GTSNPN, CDR2 SVGIG (reference sequence). The CDR3 totals 13 residues. The CDR3 region has the DNA TGTGCCTGGAGTGTTTACAGGGGGGAGACCCAGTACTTC. This encodes CAWSVYRGETQYF.

V is TRBV6-2 or TRBV6-3 and J is TRBJ1-5; D might be TRBD1 (5 bases). This CDR3 is 18 amino acids long. V was clipped by 2 bases and J by 2 bases, with 19 bases between them. From germline, CDR1 is MNHEY and CDR2 SVGEGT. This chain's CDR3 is CASSYLYDFGGGNQPQHF. CDR3 coding DNA: TGTGCCAGCAGTTACCTGTATGATTTTGGGGGGGGCAATCAGCCCCAGCATTTT.

This clone was recorded only once. The gene calls are TRBV28 and TRBJ1-1; maybe TRBD1 (6 bases). The germline V and J ends were trimmed by 7 bases and 3 bases, with 9 bases remaining between them. CDR1 is MDHEN, CDR2 SYDVKM, per germline. This CDR3 spans 12 amino acids. CDR3 DNA: TGTGCCAGCACCCAGGGGTACACTGAAGCTTTCTTT. It codes for CASTQGYTEAFF.

This clone turned up a few times. This rearrangement joins TRBV28 to TRBJ1-5; D might be TRBD1 (5 bases). Germline lookup yields CDR1 MDHEN and CDR2 SYDVKM. Trimming pared 1 base from V and 1 base from J, leaving 11 bases between. CDR3 length equals 16 residues. The DNA of the CDR3 is TGTGCCAGCAGTTTATCCGGCGGGACCAGCAATCAGCCCCAGCATTTT. Its translation: CASSLSGGTSNQPQHF.

A remark on this clone: At the DNA level, this CDR3 is encoded by other sequences in the same sample as well. The chain has TRBV5-4 and TRBJ1-1, with D possibly being TRBD1 (5 bases). Trimming shortened V by 3 bases and J by 4 bases, and 7 bases separated the two germline ends. This CDR3 is built from 12 residues. Germline V gene sequence: CDR1 SGHNT, CDR2 YYREEE (reference sequence). The CDR3, as DNA: TGTGCCAGCAGCTGGGGGGGCACTGAAGCTTTCTTT. This sequence encodes CASSWGGTEAFF.

V and J are TRBV5-1 and TRBJ1-1, with D unresolved. This CDR3 comprises 15 residues. V was pared by 2 bases and J by 0 bases, with 11 bases between. Germline V gene lookup returns CDR1 SGHRS and CDR2 YFSETQ. This CDR3 reads CASSFRGSMNTEAFF. For the CDR3, the DNA is TGCGCCAGCAGCTTTCGAGGGAGTATGAACACTGAAGCTTTCTTT. The full variable domain, in which reference TRBV5-1 and TRBJ1-1 provide the parts outside the CDR3, is KAGVTQTPRYLIKTRGQQVTLSCSPISGHRSVSWYQQTPGQGLQFLFEYFSETQRNKGNFPGRFSGRQFSNSRSEMNVSTLELGDSALYLCASSFRGSMNTEAFFGQGTRLTVV.